The T cell receptor (beta chain) described here comes from a study of graft-versus-host responses after intestinal transplantation. Background on the study: Recipients were given multivisceral, liver-intestinal, or isolated intestinal transplants. All of the recipients had induction that used anti-thymocyte globulin, then tacrolimus and steroids for 2 to 3 years. Points from the study as a whole: Maximum circulating GvH clone levels tracked with early post-transplant HvG decreases. Where graft-donor T cell macrochimerism was present, patients had high graft-versus-host to host-versus-graft clonal ratios in allografts.

The authors processed graft tissue to release intraepithelial and lamina propria lymphocytes. Regarding this clone: Its antigen is undetermined.

The table came from immunoSEQ multiplex PCR; TCRdb's copy has only in-frame clones and leaves some out. The sample yields about 5,200 clones, around 72% seen once. This CDR3 is 16 amino acids long. The germline gives CDR1 LGHNA, CDR2 YSLEER. Trimming left V 1 base short and J 2 bases short, with 12 bases between. The receptor comes from a human patient who received an intestinal transplant, so some T cells may come from the graft donor. The chain carries TRBV4-3 and TRBJ1-3; perhaps TRBD1 as D (6 bases). Sequencing used ileum tissue, obtained 254 days after intestinal transplant. The chain's CDR3 is CASSQVPQGTGNTIYF. CDR3 coding DNA: TGCGCCAGCAGCCAAGTCCCCCAGGGGACTGGAAACACCATATATTTT.